Each of the 26 T cell receptor beta chains below was sequenced from the same sample in a study of T cells in Graves' hyperthyroidism and ophthalmopathy. RNA transcripts were the template for amplifying TCR beta CDR3 regions. RT-PCR in the first round (using the HTBI primer set) targeted the TCR CDR3. Each CDR3 protein gets one entry after TCRdb re-called the multiplex PCR reads with MiXCR. The sample gives 500,000 to 600,000 distinct CDR3 sequences, over 15% of which show up once; 18% is in the top ten. Material for sequencing was blood. These TCRs come from a woman under 30 with Graves' hyperthyroidism.

V and J are TRBV20-1 and TRBJ1-2, with 7 bases matching TRBD1. Germline CDR1 is DFQATT and CDR2 is SNEGSKA (reference sequence). The CDR3 extends over 14 amino acids. Losses at the gene ends were 2 bases for V and 2 bases for J; bases not matched to a gene: 5. CDR3 sequence reads: CSARKPGQNYGYTF. CDR3 nucleotide sequence: TGCAGTGCTAGAAAACCGGGACAGAACTATGGCTACACCTTC.

There are many counts of this clonotype. The genes are TRBV28 and TRBJ2-4; the D is unclear. Trimming stripped 7 bases from V and 0 bases from J, with 13 bases between. In germline, CDR1 is MDHEN, CDR2 SYDVKM. The CDR3 is 15 residues long. The CDR3 DNA follows: TGTGCCAGCACCTCCAGGTTTATAGCCAAAAACATTCAGTACTTC. Amino acids: CASTSRFIAKNIQYF.

The count of this clonotype is one. At one boundary the junction diverges from the germline segment, which might be a read error. The rearrangement links TRBV7-2 to TRBJ1-4, with 7 bases matching TRBD1. From germline, CDR1 is SGHTA and CDR2 FQGNSA. The CDR3 sequence is 14 residues long. CDR3 sequence reads: CASSSTGSNEKLLF. In nucleotides, the CDR3 is TGTGCCAGCAGCTCGACAGGGTCTAATGAAAAACTGCTTTTT.

The chain carries TRBV7-2 and TRBJ2-2, with 8 positions matching TRBD2. CDR3 length equals 15 residues. Looked up from germline, CDR1 is SGHTA and CDR2 is FQGNSA. With V trimmed by 5 bases and J by 2 bases, 4 bases remained unmatched. For the CDR3, the DNA is TGTGCCAGCAGCCTACGGACTAGCAACACCGGGGAGCTGTTTTTT. Amino acids: CASSLRTSNTGELFF.

This clonotype was counted ten times or more. The rearrangement links TRBV6-5 to TRBJ1-2; a possible D gene is TRBD1 (5 bases). Trimming took 0 bases from V and 4 from J, leaving 12 bases between them. CDR1 and CDR2 (germline): MNHEY, SVGAGI. The CDR3 is 15 amino acids. CDR3 protein: CASSYSRDQGYGYTF. The DNA of the CDR3 is TGTGCCAGCAGTTACTCGAGGGACCAAGGCTATGGCTACACCTTC.

In its sample, this clonotype was seen a few times. The chain couples TRBV15 to TRBJ1-5; TRBD1 might be the D (5 bases). The CDR3 runs 14 residues. Germline-derived CDR1 and CDR2 are LNHNV and YYDKDF (reference sequence). V was pared by 0 bases and J by 9 bases, with 12 bases between. CDR3 loop: CATSRDSGTWPQHF. The CDR3 nucleotides read TGTGCCACCAGCAGAGATTCGGGGACTTGGCCCCAGCATTTT.

This clonotype was seen at least ten times. This chain joins TRBV28 and TRBJ2-7; TRBD2 is a possible D gene (5 bases). The V end was cut by 10 bases, the J end by 3 bases, with 10 bases between. Germline V CDR1 and CDR2: MDHEN, SYDVKM. This CDR3 has 11 amino acids. The CDR3 protein is CATHGSYEQYF. CDR3 sequence (DNA): TGTGCCACCCATGGGAGCTACGAGCAGTACTTC. Drawing the rest from reference TRBV28 and TRBJ2-7, the complete variable domain is DVKVTQSSRYLVKRTGEKVFLECVQDMDHENMFWYRQDPGLGLRLIYFSYDVKMKEKGDIPEGYSVSREKKERFSLILESASTNQTSMYLCATHGSYEQYFGPGTRLTVT.

As concerns this clonotype: A read error may explain this, as a much larger clone is one base away. The V call is TRBV12-3 or TRBV12-4, the J call TRBJ1-5; D remains ambiguous. The CDR3 spans 15 residues. Trimming removed 3 bases at V and 1 base at J, with 10 bases between. The CDR3 loop is CASSFNGLSNQPQHF. The CDR3 region has the DNA TGTGCCAGCAGTTTCAACGGACTCAGCAATCAGCCCCAGCATTTT.

The table lists this clonotype with many counts. The chain uses TRBV12-3 or TRBV12-4 and TRBJ2-3, with D possibly matching TRBD2 (5 bases). Trimming shortened V by 8 bases and J by 4 bases, and 7 bases separated the two germline ends. The CDR3 covers 11 residues. As DNA, the CDR3 is TGTGCCAGCGAGGAGGCAGATACGCAGTATTTT. Translating gives CASEEADTQYF.

At least ten counts were recorded for this clonotype. This chain uses TRBV20-1 with TRBJ2-3; D may be TRBD1 (6 bases). The V end lost 1 base, the J end lost 2 bases, and 10 bases lay between the germline ends. The CDR3 is 14 amino acids. Germline CDR1 and CDR2: DFQATT and SNEGSKA (reference sequence). DNA of the CDR3: TGCAGTGCTAGAGCAGGGGCCAACACAGATACGCAGTATTTT. The encoded protein is CSARAGANTDTQYF.

This clonotype was picked up many times. The genes are TRBV24-1 and TRBJ1-2; 8 nucleotides line up with TRBD1. Per the germline V gene, CDR1 is KGHDR and CDR2 is SFDVKD. V was pared by 4 bases and J by 4 bases, with 10 bases of the junction left unmatched. The CDR3 loop spans 16 amino acids. The CDR3 region is CATSETRDRSLYGYTF. Written as DNA, the CDR3 is TGTGCCACCAGTGAAACCCGGGACAGGAGTCTCTATGGCTACACCTTC.

This clonotype turned up a few times. This chain joins TRBV3-1 and TRBJ2-1, with D possibly being TRBD2 (6 bases). The CDR3 runs 17 residues. With 0 bases removed from V and 8 bases from J, the gap between germline ends came to 20 bases. CDR1 LGHDT and CDR2 YNNKEL come from the germline V gene (reference sequence). The CDR3: CASSQDFSGAPAYEQFF. The CDR3 DNA is TGTGCCAGCAGCCAAGATTTTTCGGGAGCTCCTGCATATGAGCAGTTCTTC.

This clonotype was seen more than once but under ten times. V and J are TRBV7-9 and TRBJ1-5; D not resolved. The CDR3 extends over 13 amino acids. Germline-derived CDR1 and CDR2 are SEHNR and FQNEAQ (reference sequence). V gave up 5 bases and J gave up 0 bases, with 5 bases separating them. Written as DNA, the CDR3 is TGTGCCAGCAGCACGCATAGCAATCAGCCCCAGCATTTT. Translation gives CASSTHSNQPQHF.

The V and J genes are TRBV2 and TRBJ2-5; 10 nucleotides align to TRBD1. The length of the CDR3 is 14 residues. Germline V gene sequence: CDR1 SNHLY, CDR2 FYNNEI. J gave up 4 bases and V 4 bases, and 3 bases lay outside the gene matches. CDR3 nucleotides: TGTGCCAGCAGTGGGACAGGGGGGCGAGAGACCCAGTACTTC. Translated: CASSGTGGRETQYF.

This clonotype has ten or more counts. The chain joins TRBV2 to TRBJ2-1; no definite D call. The CDR3 is 13 amino acids. Germline V gene data show CDR1 as SNHLY and CDR2 as FYNNEI. V was cut by 7 bases and J by 7 bases, with 14 bases left in between. The CDR3 loop is CASTMTWVNEQFF. CDR3 nucleotides: TGTGCCAGCACCATGACGTGGGTGAATGAGCAGTTCTTC.

The sample holds a few counts of this clonotype. The chain is built from TRBV4-1 and TRBJ1-2; D gene ambiguous. V gave up 4 bases and J gave up 4 bases, with 16 bases separating them. CDR1 and CDR2 (germline): MGHRA, YSYEKL. The CDR3 is 15 amino acids. The CDR3 nucleotides are TGCGCCAGCAGCCCGGAAAGGGTTTGGGGCTATGGCTACACCTTC. Protein sequence: CASSPERVWGYGYTF.

This clonotype occurred many times. The J gene is TRBJ2-7, the V gene TRBV27, with 8 bases identical to TRBD1. The germline V gene has CDR1 MNHEY and CDR2 SMNVEV (reference sequence). Trimming at V came to 4 bases and at J to 3 bases, leaving 5 bases not matched to a gene. This CDR3 has 14 residues. Here the CDR3 reads CASSSRTGRYEQYF. DNA for the CDR3: TGTGCCAGCAGTTCGCGGACAGGGCGCTACGAGCAGTACTTC.

This clonotype was picked up many times. The V and J genes are TRBV5-1 and TRBJ1-4, with D possibly being TRBD1 (6 bases). Trimming removed 0 bases from V and 0 bases from J, with 9 bases in between. CDR3 length: 16 amino acids. CDR1 is SGHRS, CDR2 YFSETQ, per germline. The CDR3, as DNA: TGCGCCAGCAGCTTGGGGGACATTCCAACTAATGAAAAACTGTTTTTT. Protein sequence: CASSLGDIPTNEKLFF.

The chain combines TRBV20-1 with TRBJ1-2; D remains ambiguous. V was pared by 3 bases and J by 8 bases, with 4 bases between. Germline loops: CDR1 DFQATT, CDR2 SNEGSKA (reference sequence). This CDR3 region has 9 residues. CDR3 residues: CSASPGYTF. As DNA, the CDR3 is TGCAGTGCTAGTCCGGGCTACACCTTC.

The chain employs TRBV15 and TRBJ2-3; TRBD1 might be the D (5 bases). This CDR3 contains 14 residues. Germline-derived CDR1 and CDR2 are LNHNV and YYDKDF (reference sequence). Trimming removed 3 bases at V and 2 bases at J, with 9 bases between. This CDR3 reads CATSRTAFTDTQYF. The CDR3 DNA follows: TGTGCCACCAGCAGGACAGCCTTCACAGATACGCAGTATTTT.

Regarding this clonotype: One end of the junction varies from germline; a read error may be responsible. The chain links TRBV5-5 to TRBJ1-1; D perhaps matches TRBD1 (5 bases). Germline V lookup: CDR1 SGHKS, CDR2 YYEKEE (reference sequence). CDR3 length: 16 amino acids. CDR3 coding DNA: TGTGCCAGCACCTTGATCCCCGGGGCAATGAACACTGAAGGTTTCTTT. Protein product: CASTLIPGAMNTEGFF. Filled out from reference TRBV5-5 and TRBJ1-1, the complete variable domain reads DAGVTQSPTHLIKTRGQQVTLRCSPISGHKSVSWYQQVLGQGPQFIFQYYEKEERGRGNFPDRFSARQFPNYSSELNVNALLLGDSALYLCASTLIPGAMNTEGFFGQGTRLTVV.

To note about this clonotype: A read error may be the cause here, since a much bigger clone is one base away. V gene TRBV5-6 combines with J gene TRBJ2-7; D perhaps matches TRBD2 (6 bases). The germline gives CDR1 SGHDT, CDR2 YYEEEE. The CDR3 spans 14 residues. The CDR3 protein is CASSGRDFPYELYF. In DNA, the CDR3 is TGTGCCAGCAGCGGACGGGACTTCCCCTACGAGCTGTACTTC.

This clonotype has at least ten counts. The V gene is TRBV11-2, the J gene TRBJ2-2; TRBD1 agrees at 12 bases. The CDR3 totals 16 residues. Trimming at V came to 5 bases and at J to 4 bases, leaving 5 bases not matched to a gene. Germline V CDR1 and CDR2: SGHAT, FQNNGV. The CDR3: CASSKPGQGATGELFF. Here the CDR3 DNA reads TGTGCCAGCAGCAAGCCGGGACAGGGGGCCACCGGGGAGCTGTTTTTT.

This clonotype was observed at least ten times. This chain connects TRBV28 to TRBJ2-7; TRBD1 aligns across 11 bases. The V and J ends lost 4 bases and 7 bases, in that order; junction bases with no gene match: 12. CDR3 length: 16 residues. The germline CDR1 and CDR2 sequences are MDHEN and SYDVKM. CDR3 region: CASSSGTGGPRGEQYF. Written as DNA, the CDR3 is TGTGCCAGCAGTTCGGGGACAGGGGGACCTCGCGGAGAGCAGTACTTC.

The rearrangement joins TRBV12-3 or TRBV12-4 to TRBJ2-1; tentative D call: TRBD1 (7 bases). This CDR3 region has 13 residues. The V gene lost 1 base and the J gene lost 13 bases, with 14 bases spanning the gap. The CDR3 nucleotides read TGTGCCAGCAGTTTAGACTTGCGGGACAGACAGTTCTTC. It encodes CASSLDLRDRQFF.

This clonotype showed up many times. J is TRBJ2-7 and V is TRBV30; D is undetermined. CDR1 and CDR2 (germline): GTSNPN, SVGIG (reference sequence). The length of the CDR3 is 13 residues. The germline V and J ends were trimmed by 2 bases and 6 bases, with 14 bases remaining between them. In DNA form, the CDR3 reads TGTGCCTGGAGTAAGGGTCTTTTAACCGAGCAGTACTTC. It is translated as CAWSKGLLTEQYF.